These 8 T cell receptor beta chains share one sample of origin, sequenced in a study of OX40 agonist ivuxolimab in advanced cancers. TCRdb's copy holds only in-frame clones and misses some; the assay was immunoSEQ multiplex PCR. The sample carries tens of thousands of clones, about four fifths recorded once. Material: CD4+ or CD8+ T cells sorted from blood, obtained in a trial of the OX40 agonist ivuxolimab. The receptors shown here come from an adult with an advanced solid tumor such as melanoma, head and neck, liver or kidney cancer.

This CDR3 reads CASSRGTGINQPQHF. The CDR3 DNA follows: TGTGCCAGCTCCCGCGGGACAGGGATCAATCAGCCCCAGCATTTT. The rearrangement uses TRBV18 and TRBJ1-5; 9 bases align to TRBD1. The CDR3 has 15 residues. V lost 6 bases and J lost 3; bases outside the gene matches: 6. Germline values: CDR1 KGHSH, CDR2 LQKENI.

The chain recombines TRBV28 with TRBJ2-7, with 8 bases identical to TRBD2. This CDR3 contains 14 residues. The germline V gene has CDR1 MDHEN and CDR2 SYDVKM. The J segment lost 3 bases and the V segment lost 6 bases, leaving 7 bases of the junction unmatched. The chain's CDR3 is CASSGGLVDYEQYF. The CDR3 coding sequence is TGTGCCAGCAGCGGGGGACTAGTGGACTACGAGCAGTACTTC.

The chain is built from TRBV30 and TRBJ1-6; D is ambiguous. V shed 1 base and J shed 11 bases, with 6 bases lying between them. Germline CDR1 reads GTSNPN; CDR2 reads SVGIG (reference sequence). The CDR3 length is 11 residues. For the CDR3, the DNA is TGTGCCTGGAGTGGTGCAGCACCCCTCCACTTT. Protein product: CAWSGAAPLHF.

This rearrangement joins TRBV13 to TRBJ2-7, with 9 bases lining up with TRBD1. Germline-derived CDR1 and CDR2 are PRHDT and FYEKMQ (reference sequence). Trimming cost V 7 bases and J 3 bases; bases outside gene matches: 7. This CDR3 spans 14 amino acids. The chain's CDR3 is CASTLGDRVYEQYF. CDR3 sequence (DNA): TGTGCCAGCACCCTTGGGGACAGGGTCTACGAGCAGTACTTC.

The chain combines TRBV6-1 with TRBJ1-1; D remains unclear. V lost 6 bases to trimming and J lost 0 bases, with 5 bases between them. Germline values: CDR1 MNHNS, CDR2 SASEGT. The CDR3 totals 12 residues. CDR3 in DNA: TGTGCCAGCAGGAGGATGAACACTGAAGCTTTCTTT. Protein product: CASRRMNTEAFF.

The chain uses TRBV28 and TRBJ1-1; D ambiguous. Germline CDR1 reads MDHEN; CDR2 reads SYDVKM. The CDR3 totals 15 residues. Trimming left V 6 bases short and J 0 bases short, with 14 bases between. CDR3 nucleotides: TGTGCCAGCAGCCCACCCCTGATAATGAACACTGAAGCTTTCTTT. It translates to CASSPPLIMNTEAFF.

Here the CDR3 DNA reads TGTGCCAGCAGTTCATCGCAGGTCTACGAGCAGTACTTC. Amino acid sequence: CASSSSQVYEQYF. The chain is built from TRBV28 and TRBJ2-7; the D is unclear. Germline CDR1 and CDR2: MDHEN and SYDVKM. This CDR3 is built from 13 residues. The germline V and J ends were trimmed by 4 bases and 3 bases, with 10 bases remaining between them.

This sequence joins TRBV6-5 and TRBJ2-1, with D possibly matching TRBD2 (5 bases). The germline V gene encodes CDR1 MNHEY and CDR2 SVGAGI. The CDR3 loop spans 13 amino acids. Trimming removed 7 bases at V and 5 bases at J, with 12 bases between. CDR3 nucleotide sequence: TGTGCCAGCACATCCCGGGATAACAATGAGCAGTTCTTC. It yields the protein CASTSRDNNEQFF.